A selection of T cell receptor beta chains follows, all from one sample in a study of blood T cell repertoires in COVID-19. Some clones are missing from TCRdb's copy, which holds only in-frame ones; the method was immunoSEQ multiplex PCR. The table lists 65,000 or so clones, 90% of them singletons. Sequenced input: peripheral blood. The source is a man aged 55 to 70 with acute or convalescent COVID-19. Both conserved end residues are part of each CDR3.

cdr3_length | v_call | cdr3_aa
12 | TRBV29-1 | CSARTRAWEQYF
17 | TRBV6-1 | CASSGSRGLASNTEAFF
16 | TRBV7-3 | CASSYQPGLAGDEQYF
14 | TRBV5-1 | CASSLGQGTYGYTF
14 | TRBV7-2 | CASSLVQGSDTQYF
14 | TRBV6-4 | CASSEQGSNSPLHF
16 | TRBV18 | CASSRNRGEGANVLTF
16 | TRBV4-1 | CASSQAQGGRLLEAFF
16 | TRBV19 | CASSIPPAGLIDTQYF
15 | TRBV9 | CASSPRRLLNTEAFF
15 | TRBV6-6 | CASSYVAGSGNTIYF
14 | TRBV18 | CASSGQPGTDTQYF
14 | TRBV10-3 | CAIRGGQFRNTIYF
12 | TRBV5-1 | CASSLNYYGYTF
16 | TRBV9 | CASSVLGEQGGSPLHF
14 | TRBV6-5 | CASLGWAEGTEAFF
11 | TRBV29-1 | CSAEDNTEQFF
13 | TRBV6-5 | CASSPRGNSPLHF